These 22 T cell receptor beta chains share one sample of origin, sequenced in a study of circulating and synovial CD4+ cells in juvenile arthritis. Here immunoSEQ multiplex PCR was the method, and the copy in TCRdb shows in-frame clones only, minus some. The sample has around 32,000 clones; 95% to 96% are singletons. Source material: CD4+ T cells from blood. These receptors originate from a human donor with juvenile idiopathic arthritis.

The chain couples TRBV12-5 to TRBJ2-1, with TRBD1 matching 10 bases. J was trimmed by 7 bases and V by 0 bases; bases with no gene match: 6. The germline V gene has CDR1 LGHNT and CDR2 FRNRAP. The CDR3 length is 16 residues. This CDR3 reads CASGLVRDRGLNEQFF. For the CDR3, the DNA is TGTGCTAGTGGTTTGGTACGGGACAGGGGCTTGAATGAGCAGTTCTTC.

The rearrangement uses TRBV5-8 and TRBJ2-7; 8 bases line up with TRBD1. Germline V gene data show CDR1 as SGHTS and CDR2 as YDEGEE. V shed 2 bases and J 5 bases; nucleotides not matched to a gene: 3. The CDR3 is 13 residues long. This chain's CDR3 is CASSFYRGDEQYF. The CDR3, as DNA: TGTGCCAGCAGCTTCTACAGGGGGGACGAGCAGTACTTC.

The chain carries TRBV29-1 and TRBJ2-3, with TRBD2 identical over 9 bases. The junction had 6 bases not matched to a gene; V was cut back by 1 base and J by 4 bases. The CDR3 length is 15 residues. In germline, CDR1 is SQVTM, CDR2 ANQGSEA. The DNA of the CDR3 is TGCAGCGTTGAAGCTGGCGGGAGGGCCGCAGATACGCAGTATTTT. It encodes CSVEAGGRAADTQYF.

This clone was found once. The chain carries TRBV6-5 and TRBJ1-1; D gene unclear. V lost 10 bases, J lost 7 bases, and 13 bases lay in between. Germline CDR1 reads MNHEY; CDR2 reads SVGAGI. The CDR3 is 11 residues long. DNA for the CDR3: TGTGCCACCCGTAACGGGGTTGAAGCTTTCTTT. Its translation is CATRNGVEAFF.

This chain uses TRBV15 with TRBJ1-2, with a weak D call TRBD1 (5 bases). The CDR3 has 18 residues. Germline V gene sequence: CDR1 LNHNV, CDR2 YYDKDF (reference sequence). Trimming shortened V by 1 base and J by 3 bases, and 21 bases separated the two germline ends. The CDR3 DNA reads as TGTGCCACCAGCAGAGCCCTAAGGCCAGGGAAGCGACACTATGGCTACACCTTC. It yields the protein CATSRALRPGKRHYGYTF.

This rearrangement joins TRBV11-3 to TRBJ2-1, with 8 bases that match TRBD2. CDR1 and CDR2 from the germline V gene are SGHNT and YENEEA. The CDR3 extends over 13 amino acids. V gave up 5 bases and J gave up 9 bases; unmatched junction bases: 6. CDR3 coding DNA: TGTGCCAGCAGCCCGCCCGGGGGGGTTGAGCAGTTCTTC. Translated: CASSPPGGVEQFF.

The chain links TRBV28 to TRBJ2-7; no clear D gene. Germline CDR1 is MDHEN and CDR2 is SYDVKM. V lost 5 bases and J lost 6, with 8 bases in between. CDR3 length: 11 residues. The CDR3 DNA is TGTGCCAGCAGTGTCGGGTTCGAGCAGTACTTC. This encodes CASSVGFEQYF.

The chain carries TRBV2 and TRBJ1-5; D is perhaps TRBD1 (6 bases). Trimming shortened V by 7 bases and J by 7 bases, and 17 bases separated the two germline ends. The CDR3 totals 14 residues. Per germline, CDR1 SNHLY and CDR2 FYNNEI. The CDR3 DNA is TGTGCCAGCACTGGACAGCCTGAGGGGCAGCCCCAGCATTTT. It specifies CASTGQPEGQPQHF.

The rearrangement uses TRBV6-1 and TRBJ2-1; D ambiguous. Germline loops: CDR1 MNHNS, CDR2 SASEGT. The CDR3 spans 13 residues. V was trimmed by 4 bases and J by 7 bases, leaving 11 bases between them. DNA of the CDR3: TGTGCCAGCAGTGCAAGGTTCAGGAATGAGCAGTTCTTC. This codes for CASSARFRNEQFF.

This clone has a single count. The chain couples TRBV7-3 to TRBJ2-1, with TRBD2 as a possible D gene (8 bases). CDR1 is SGHTA, CDR2 FQGTGA, per germline. This CDR3 region has 15 residues. With 5 bases removed from V and 4 bases from J, the gap between germline ends came to 15 bases. The CDR3 DNA reads TGTGCCAGCAGCCCGGGGGGGACAGCATACAATGAGCAGTTCTTC. This translates into CASSPGGTAYNEQFF.

The chain uses TRBV19 and TRBJ2-7; TRBD1 aligns across 8 bases. V was pared by 5 bases and J by 4 bases, with 7 bases of the junction left unmatched. Germline assignment: CDR1 LNHDA and CDR2 SQIVND (reference sequence). This CDR3 comprises 14 residues. The CDR3 region is CASSRSTGEYEQYF. The CDR3 DNA reads as TGTGCCAGTAGTCGGTCGACAGGGGAGTACGAGCAGTACTTC. Full variable domain (rest looked up from reference TRBV19 and TRBJ2-7): DGGITQSPKYLFRKEGQNVTLSCEQNLNHDAMYWYRQDPGQGLRLIYYSQIVNDFQKGDIAEGYSVSREKKESFPLTVTSAQKNPTAFYLCASSRSTGEYEQYFGPGTRLTVT.

The rearrangement joins TRBV19 to TRBJ1-4; the D gene is possibly TRBD1 (5 bases). CDR1 and CDR2 (germline): LNHDA, SQIVND (reference sequence). Between the trimmed V and J ends, which lost 6 bases and 7 bases, there was a span of 18 bases. This CDR3 has 15 amino acids. In DNA form, the CDR3 reads TGTGCCAGTAGCGACCTGGGACTTGGCAGTGAAAAACTGTTTTTT. As protein: CASSDLGLGSEKLFF. The full variable domain, completed using reference TRBV19 and TRBJ1-4, is DGGITQSPKYLFRKEGQNVTLSCEQNLNHDAMYWYRQDPGQGLRLIYYSQIVNDFQKGDIAEGYSVSREKKESFPLTVTSAQKNPTAFYLCASSDLGLGSEKLFFGSGTQLSVL.

This rearrangement joins TRBV19 to TRBJ1-5; a weak D match, TRBD1 (5 bases). V shed 6 bases and J shed 2 bases, with 8 bases lying between them. Germline V lookup: CDR1 LNHDA, CDR2 SQIVND (reference sequence). CDR3 length equals 13 residues. The CDR3 coding sequence is TGTGCCAGTAGGAAAGGGGGCAATCAGCCCCAGCATTTT. This gives the protein CASRKGGNQPQHF.

The chain employs TRBV28 and TRBJ2-3, with 8 positions matching TRBD2. Looked up from germline, CDR1 is MDHEN and CDR2 is SYDVKM. The CDR3 has 18 residues. The ends lost 8 bases at V and 2 bases at J; junction bases unmatched: 18. The CDR3 loop is CASALRSGGRTFTDTQYF. The DNA for the CDR3 is TGTGCCAGCGCGCTTCGAAGCGGGGGCAGGACTTTCACAGATACGCAGTATTTT.

The rearrangement links TRBV10-1 to TRBJ2-7, with 7 positions matching TRBD1. The CDR3 runs 13 residues. Germline CDR1 reads WNHNN; CDR2 reads SYGVQD (reference sequence). V lost 5 bases and J lost 2; bases outside the gene matches: 3. The CDR3 here is CASSYGTAYEQYF. Here the CDR3 DNA reads TGCGCCAGCAGTTACGGGACAGCCTACGAGCAGTACTTC.

The chain joins TRBV4-3 to TRBJ2-1, with D tentatively TRBD1 (5 bases). V was clipped by 4 bases and J by 8 bases, with 21 bases between them. The germline CDR1 and CDR2 sequences are LGHNA and YSLEER. The CDR3 is 16 residues long. The CDR3 DNA sequence: TGCGCCAGCAGCCTCTCCGCGAACAGGAAAGTCGATGAGCAGTTCTTC. Protein product: CASSLSANRKVDEQFF.

The V call is TRBV25-1, the J call TRBJ2-5, with 14 bases that match TRBD2. V was pared by 3 bases and J by 5 bases, with 8 bases of the junction left unmatched. Per the germline V gene, CDR1 is MGHDK and CDR2 is SYGVNS. The length of the CDR3 is 17 residues. The CDR3 nucleotides are TGTGCCAGCAGTGACTCCCGACTAGCGGGAGGGGCGGAGACCCAGTACTTC. Its translation: CASSDSRLAGGAETQYF.

The V call is TRBV7-8, the J call TRBJ1-5, with no clear D. CDR3 length equals 12 residues. The germline V and J ends were trimmed by 3 bases and 6 bases, with 6 bases remaining between them. Germline loops: CDR1 SGHVS, CDR2 FQNEAQ. CDR3 amino acids: CASSFSSQPQHF. CDR3 DNA sequence: TGTGCCAGCAGCTTTTCTTCTCAGCCCCAGCATTTT.

In this sample, this clone turned up once. The V and J genes are TRBV27 and TRBJ2-5; D may be TRBD1 (5 bases). This CDR3 has 14 amino acids. CDR1 is MNHEY, CDR2 SMNVEV, per germline (reference sequence). Trimming stripped 5 bases from V and 2 bases from J, with 12 bases between. CDR3 residues: CASSGRQYQETQYF. DNA for the CDR3: TGTGCCAGCAGTGGCAGACAGTATCAAGAGACCCAGTACTTC.

In regard to this clone: Relative to the germline gene, one junction end is altered; a read error may explain this. The V call is TRBV7-7, the J call TRBJ2-1, with 9 bases matching TRBD1. The CDR3 spans 17 residues. CDR1 and CDR2 from the germline V gene are SSHAT and FNYEAQ (reference sequence). The CDR3 sequence: CASSLAEGTGFHNEQFF. CDR3 sequence (DNA): TGTGCTAGCAGCTTAGCGGAGGGGACAGGGTTCCACAATGAGCAGTTCTTC.

This chain connects TRBV2 to TRBJ1-5, with D hard to call. CDR1 SNHLY and CDR2 FYNNEI come from the germline V gene. Trimming pared 6 bases from V and 3 bases from J, leaving 12 bases between. CDR3 size: 14 residues. CDR3 loop: CASRPDTSNQPQHF. DNA of the CDR3: TGTGCCAGCAGGCCCGACACTTCCAATCAGCCCCAGCATTTT.

The J gene is TRBJ1-1, the V gene TRBV7-2, with 7 bases that match TRBD1. The junction had 5 bases not matched to a gene; V was cut back by 3 bases and J by 1 base. This CDR3 comprises 15 residues. Germline loops: CDR1 SGHTA, CDR2 FQGNSA. The CDR3 nucleotides read TGTGCCAGCAGCTTCAGACAGGGACCGAACACTGAAGCTTTCTTT. Its translation: CASSFRQGPNTEAFF.